The entry below gives a single TCR beta chain sequence along with its context. V was clipped by 2 bases and J by 7 bases; unmatched bases: 3. This CDR3 contains 13 residues. CDR1 and CDR2 (germline): KGHDR, SFDVKD. This sample is drawn from a study of blood T cell repertoires in COVID-19. Study at large: Spain, Italy and the United States supplied samples that represented acute and convalescent COVID-19.

Clones were read by immunoSEQ multiplex PCR, and TCRdb kept only the in-frame ones, dropping some. The sample yields tens of thousands of clones, roughly 83% seen once. The receptor's source is a man aged 65-85 years with acute or convalescent COVID-19. Sequencing used peripheral blood. V and J are TRBV24-1 and TRBJ1-2; 7 nucleotides match TRBD1. CDR3 nucleotides: TGTGCCACCAGTGATTCAGACAGGGCTGGCTACACCTTC. Its protein product is CATSDSDRAGYTF.